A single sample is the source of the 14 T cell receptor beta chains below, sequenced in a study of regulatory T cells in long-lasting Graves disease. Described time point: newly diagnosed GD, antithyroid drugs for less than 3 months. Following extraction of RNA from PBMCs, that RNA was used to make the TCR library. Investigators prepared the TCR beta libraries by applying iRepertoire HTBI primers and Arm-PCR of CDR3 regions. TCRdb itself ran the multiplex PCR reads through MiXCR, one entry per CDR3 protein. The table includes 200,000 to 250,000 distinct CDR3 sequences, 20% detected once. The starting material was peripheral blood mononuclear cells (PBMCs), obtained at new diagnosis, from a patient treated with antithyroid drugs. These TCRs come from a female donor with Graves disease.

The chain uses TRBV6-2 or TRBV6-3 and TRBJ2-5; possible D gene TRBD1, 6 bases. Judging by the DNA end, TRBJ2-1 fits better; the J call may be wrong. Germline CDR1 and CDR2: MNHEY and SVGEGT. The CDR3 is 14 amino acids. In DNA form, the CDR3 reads TGTGCCAGCAGTTACGCGACCGGGACAAGTGAGCAGTTCTTC. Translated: CASSYATGTSEQFF.

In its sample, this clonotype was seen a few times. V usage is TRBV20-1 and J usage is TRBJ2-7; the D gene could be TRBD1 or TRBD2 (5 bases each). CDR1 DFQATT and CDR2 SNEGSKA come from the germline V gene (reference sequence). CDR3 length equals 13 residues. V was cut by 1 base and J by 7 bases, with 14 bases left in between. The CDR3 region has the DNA TGCAGTGCTAGAGGCCCGGGACGGGGAGAGCAGTACTTC. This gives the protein CSARGPGRGEQYF.

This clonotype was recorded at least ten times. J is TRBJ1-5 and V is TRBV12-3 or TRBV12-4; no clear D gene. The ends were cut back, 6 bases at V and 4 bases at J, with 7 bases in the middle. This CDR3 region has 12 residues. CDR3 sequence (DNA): TGTGCCAGCAGCTTCAGAAATCAGCCCCAGCATTTT. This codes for CASSFRNQPQHF.

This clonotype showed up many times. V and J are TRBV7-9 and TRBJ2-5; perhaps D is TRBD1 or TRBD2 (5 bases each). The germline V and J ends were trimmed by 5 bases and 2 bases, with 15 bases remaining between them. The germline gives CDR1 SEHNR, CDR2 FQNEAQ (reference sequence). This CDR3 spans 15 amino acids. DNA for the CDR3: TGTGCCAGCAGCAGAATGGGACGGATACAAGAGACCCAGTACTTC. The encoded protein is CASSRMGRIQETQYF.

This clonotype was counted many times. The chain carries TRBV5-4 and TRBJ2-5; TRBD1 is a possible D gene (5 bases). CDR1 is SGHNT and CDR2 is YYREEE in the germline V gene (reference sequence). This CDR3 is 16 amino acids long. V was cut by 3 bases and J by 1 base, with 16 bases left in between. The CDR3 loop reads CASSSPTRRGQETQYF. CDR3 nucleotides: TGTGCCAGCAGCTCCCCGACACGAAGGGGCCAAGAGACCCAGTACTTC. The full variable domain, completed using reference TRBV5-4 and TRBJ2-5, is ETGVTQSPTHLIKTRGQQVTLRCSSQSGHNTVSWYQQALGQGPQFIFQYYREEENGRGNFPPRFSGLQFPNYSSELNVNALELDDSALYLCASSSPTRRGQETQYFGPGTRLLVL.

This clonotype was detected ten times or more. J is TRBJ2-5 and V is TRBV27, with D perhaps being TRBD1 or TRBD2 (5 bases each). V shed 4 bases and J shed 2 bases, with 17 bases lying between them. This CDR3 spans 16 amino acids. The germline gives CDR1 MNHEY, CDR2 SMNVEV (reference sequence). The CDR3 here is CASSSLGRDGQETQYF. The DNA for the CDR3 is TGTGCCAGCAGTTCTCTTGGTAGGGACGGGCAAGAGACCCAGTACTTC.

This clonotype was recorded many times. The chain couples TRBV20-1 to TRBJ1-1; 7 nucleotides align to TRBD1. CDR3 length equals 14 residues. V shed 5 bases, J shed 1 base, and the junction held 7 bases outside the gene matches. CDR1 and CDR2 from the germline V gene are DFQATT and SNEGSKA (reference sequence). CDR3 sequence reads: CSAPVRTGNTEAFF. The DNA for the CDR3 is TGCAGTGCTCCTGTACGGACAGGGAACACTGAAGCTTTCTTT.

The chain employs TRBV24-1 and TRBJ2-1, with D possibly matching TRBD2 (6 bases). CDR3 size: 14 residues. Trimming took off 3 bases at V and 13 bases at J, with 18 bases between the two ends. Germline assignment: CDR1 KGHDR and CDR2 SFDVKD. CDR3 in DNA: TGTGCCACCAGTGATGTCAAAAAACGGGAGACCCAGTTCTTC. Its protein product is CATSDVKKRETQFF.

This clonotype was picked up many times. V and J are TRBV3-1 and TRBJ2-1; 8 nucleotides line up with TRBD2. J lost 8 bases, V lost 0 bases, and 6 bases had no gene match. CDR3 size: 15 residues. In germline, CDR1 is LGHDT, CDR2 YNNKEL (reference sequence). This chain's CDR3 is CASSQEFGGGDEQFF. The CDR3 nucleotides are TGTGCCAGCAGCCAAGAGTTCGGGGGGGGGGATGAGCAGTTCTTC.

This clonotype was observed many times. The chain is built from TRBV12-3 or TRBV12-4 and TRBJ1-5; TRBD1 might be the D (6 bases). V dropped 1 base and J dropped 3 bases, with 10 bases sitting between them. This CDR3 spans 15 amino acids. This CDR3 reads CASSLGYRANQPQHF. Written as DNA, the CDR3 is TGTGCCAGCAGTTTAGGGTACAGGGCCAATCAGCCCCAGCATTTT.

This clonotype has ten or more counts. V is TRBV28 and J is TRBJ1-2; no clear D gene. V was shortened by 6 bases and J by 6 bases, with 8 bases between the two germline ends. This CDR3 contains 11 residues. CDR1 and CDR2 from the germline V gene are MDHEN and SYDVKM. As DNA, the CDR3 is TGTGCCAGCAGCAGATCGGATGGCTACACCTTC. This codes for CASSRSDGYTF.

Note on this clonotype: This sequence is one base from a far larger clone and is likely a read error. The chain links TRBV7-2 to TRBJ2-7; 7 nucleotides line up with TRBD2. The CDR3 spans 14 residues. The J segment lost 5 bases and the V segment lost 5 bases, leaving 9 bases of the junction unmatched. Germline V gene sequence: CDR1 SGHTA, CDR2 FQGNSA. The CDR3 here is CASSNGLERDEQYF. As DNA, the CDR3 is TGTGCCAGCAGCAACGGACTAGAACGGGACGAGCAGTACTTC.

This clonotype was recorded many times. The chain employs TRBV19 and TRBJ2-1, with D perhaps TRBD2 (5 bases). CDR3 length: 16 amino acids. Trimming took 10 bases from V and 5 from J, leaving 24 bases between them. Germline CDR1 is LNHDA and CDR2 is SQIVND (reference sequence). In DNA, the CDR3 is TGTGCCACCCGCCGTCTCTTCAGCGGTTGGGACAATGAGCAGTTCTTC. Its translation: CATRRLFSGWDNEQFF. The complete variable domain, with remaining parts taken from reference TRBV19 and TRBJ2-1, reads DGGITQSPKYLFRKEGQNVTLSCEQNLNHDAMYWYRQDPGQGLRLIYYSQIVNDFQKGDIAEGYSVSREKKESFPLTVTSAQKNPTAFYLCATRRLFSGWDNEQFFGPGTRLTVL.

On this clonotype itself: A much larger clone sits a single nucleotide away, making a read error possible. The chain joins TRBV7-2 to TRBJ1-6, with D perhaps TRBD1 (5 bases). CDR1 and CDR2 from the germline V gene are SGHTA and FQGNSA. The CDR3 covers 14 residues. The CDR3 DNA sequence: TGTGCCGGCAGATCACAGGCCTATAATTCACCCCTCCACTTT. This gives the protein CAGRSQAYNSPLHF.